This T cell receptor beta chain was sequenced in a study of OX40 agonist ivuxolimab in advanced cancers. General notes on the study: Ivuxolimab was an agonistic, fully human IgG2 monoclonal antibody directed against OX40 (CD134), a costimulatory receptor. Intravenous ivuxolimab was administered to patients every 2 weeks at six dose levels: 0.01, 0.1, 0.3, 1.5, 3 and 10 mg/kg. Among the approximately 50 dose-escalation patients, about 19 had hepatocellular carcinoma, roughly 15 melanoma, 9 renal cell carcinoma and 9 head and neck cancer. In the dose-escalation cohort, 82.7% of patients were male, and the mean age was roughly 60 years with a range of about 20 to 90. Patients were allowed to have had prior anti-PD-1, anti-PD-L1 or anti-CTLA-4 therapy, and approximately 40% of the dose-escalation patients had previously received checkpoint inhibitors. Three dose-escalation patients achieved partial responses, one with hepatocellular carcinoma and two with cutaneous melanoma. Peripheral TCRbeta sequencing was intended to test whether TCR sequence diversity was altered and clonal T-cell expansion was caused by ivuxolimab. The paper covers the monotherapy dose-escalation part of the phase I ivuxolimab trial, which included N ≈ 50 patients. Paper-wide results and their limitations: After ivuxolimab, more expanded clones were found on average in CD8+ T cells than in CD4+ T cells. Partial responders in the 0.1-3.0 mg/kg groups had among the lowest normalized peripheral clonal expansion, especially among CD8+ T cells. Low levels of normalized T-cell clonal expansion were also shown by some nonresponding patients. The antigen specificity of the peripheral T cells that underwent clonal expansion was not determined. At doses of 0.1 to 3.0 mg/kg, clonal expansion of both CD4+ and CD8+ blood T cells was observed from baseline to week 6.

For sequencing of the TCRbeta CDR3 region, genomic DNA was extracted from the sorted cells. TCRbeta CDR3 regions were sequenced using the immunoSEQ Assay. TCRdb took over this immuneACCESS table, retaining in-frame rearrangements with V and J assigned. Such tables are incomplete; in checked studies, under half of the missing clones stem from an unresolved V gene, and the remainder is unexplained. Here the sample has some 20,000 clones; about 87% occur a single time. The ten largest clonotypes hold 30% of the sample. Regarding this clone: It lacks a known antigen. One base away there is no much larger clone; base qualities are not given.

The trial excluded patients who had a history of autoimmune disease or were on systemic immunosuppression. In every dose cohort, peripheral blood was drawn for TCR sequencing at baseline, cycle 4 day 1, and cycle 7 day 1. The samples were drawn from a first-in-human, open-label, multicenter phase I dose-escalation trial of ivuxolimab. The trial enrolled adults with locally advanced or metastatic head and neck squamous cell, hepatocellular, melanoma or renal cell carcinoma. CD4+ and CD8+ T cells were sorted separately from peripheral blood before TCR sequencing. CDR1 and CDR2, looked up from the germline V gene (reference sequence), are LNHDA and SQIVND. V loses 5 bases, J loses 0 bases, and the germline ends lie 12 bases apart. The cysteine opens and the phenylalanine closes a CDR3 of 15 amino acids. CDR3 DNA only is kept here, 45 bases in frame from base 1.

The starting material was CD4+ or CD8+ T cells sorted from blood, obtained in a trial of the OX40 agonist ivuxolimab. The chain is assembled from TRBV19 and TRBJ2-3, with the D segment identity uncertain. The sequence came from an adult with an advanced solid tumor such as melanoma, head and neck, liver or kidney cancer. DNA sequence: TGTGCCAGTAGTCCCGGCTCCCACAGCACAGATACGCAGTATTTT. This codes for CASSPGSHSTDTQYF.